These 18 T cell receptor beta chains share one sample of origin, sequenced in a study of CD8 T cells in ankylosing spondylitis. TCRdb ran MiXCR on the 5' RACE reads and lists one entry per CDR3 protein. The data show around 230,000 distinct CDR3 sequences, 8% to 10% seen once. What was sequenced was blood, either unsorted or a sorted T cell fraction (not recorded which). These receptors came from a female donor with ankylosing spondylitis or in good health (not recorded which).

This clonotype was seen repeatedly, ten times or more. The chain links TRBV29-1 to TRBJ2-2; no definite D call. The length of the CDR3 is 16 residues. Looked up from germline, CDR1 is SQVTM and CDR2 is ANQGSEA. V was shortened by 7 bases and J by 6 bases, with 24 bases between the two germline ends. CDR3 DNA sequence: TGCAGCGCCGAATTGGGGATAAGCAGCCTTGCCGGGGAGCTGTTTTTT. Protein: CSAELGISSLAGELFF.

In this sample, this clonotype turned up many times. The V and J genes are TRBV7-2 and TRBJ1-2; D is possibly TRBD1 (6 bases). Germline lookup yields CDR1 SGHTA and CDR2 FQGNSA. The CDR3 is 13 amino acids. Between the trimmed V and J ends, which lost 5 bases and 7 bases, there was a span of 14 bases. In nucleotides, the CDR3 is TGTGCCAGCAGCCCCGACAGGATATCTGGCTACACCTTC. It is translated as CASSPDRISGYTF.

This clonotype was seen at least ten times. The chain joins TRBV5-1 to TRBJ1-4; D remains unclear. The CDR3 covers 14 residues. V lost 1 base and J 8 bases, leaving 12 bases between the germline ends. CDR1 and CDR2 from the germline V gene are SGHRS and YFSETQ. This CDR3 is CASSLSTVREKLFF. CDR3 DNA sequence: TGCGCCAGCAGCTTGAGCACCGTACGGGAAAAACTGTTTTTT.

This chain links TRBV11-3 with TRBJ2-1; perhaps TRBD2 as D (7 bases). Trimming shortened V by 0 bases and J by 4 bases, and 16 bases separated the two germline ends. This CDR3 comprises 17 residues. Per germline, CDR1 SGHNT and CDR2 YENEEA. CDR3 sequence: CASSLDGQSGAYNEQFF. CDR3 nucleotide sequence: TGTGCCAGCAGCTTAGACGGACAGAGCGGGGCGTACAATGAGCAGTTCTTC.

This clonotype has a count of ten or more. CDR3 DNA sequence: TGCAGCGTTGCTAACCCCTTCGGGACGGACTTTCTAGGCTACACCTTC. It yields the protein CSVANPFGTDFLGYTF. The rearrangement joins TRBV29-1 to TRBJ1-2, with a possible D match to TRBD1 (5 bases). This CDR3 contains 16 residues. Germline CDR1 is SQVTM and CDR2 is ANQGSEA. V dropped 4 bases and J dropped 8 bases, with 26 bases sitting between them.

At least ten counts were recorded for this clonotype. This sequence joins TRBV12-3 or TRBV12-4 and TRBJ1-1; no clear D. CDR3 length equals 14 residues. V dropped 6 bases and J dropped 1 base, with 12 bases sitting between them. This CDR3 is CASSHDGKNTEAFF. CDR3 DNA: TGTGCCAGCAGCCACGACGGAAAGAACACTGAAGCTTTCTTT.

For this clonotype: One base away lies a much larger clone, so this may be a sequencing read error. This chain joins TRBV3-1 and TRBJ2-3; 7 positions match TRBD2. The CDR3 extends over 19 amino acids. V lost 5 bases, J lost 0 bases, and 17 bases stayed unmatched. The germline gives CDR1 LGHDT, CDR2 YNNKEL (reference sequence). The CDR3 nucleotides are TGTGCCAGCAGCAAACCTCCGAGGGCGGGAGTCCCTAGCACAGATACGCAGTATTTT. Its translation is CASSKPPRAGVPSTDTQYF.

This clonotype was detected many times. The gene calls are TRBV4-1 and TRBJ2-2; D not resolved. The CDR3 extends over 17 amino acids. Germline V lookup: CDR1 MGHRA, CDR2 YSYEKL. V was clipped by 0 bases and J by 4 bases, with 15 bases between them. CDR3 protein: CASSQDHSGPFTGELFF. Written as DNA, the CDR3 is TGCGCCAGCAGCCAAGATCATTCCGGGCCCTTCACCGGGGAGCTGTTTTTT.

The V and J genes are TRBV5-1 and TRBJ2-5; D perhaps matches TRBD2 (6 bases). Looked up from germline, CDR1 is SGHRS and CDR2 is YFSETQ. The CDR3 is 13 residues long. Deletions cut 3 bases from V and 7 bases from J, with 13 bases between. The CDR3: CASSWGTGGTQYF. The CDR3 DNA sequence: TGCGCCAGCAGCTGGGGGACTGGAGGGACCCAGTACTTC.

This clonotype appeared many times. The chain is built from TRBV6-1 and TRBJ1-2, with D perhaps TRBD1 (6 bases). Germline V CDR1 and CDR2: MNHNS, SASEGT. This CDR3 spans 14 amino acids. V shed 2 bases and J shed 2 bases, with 9 bases lying between them. CDR3 region: CASSEMDSNYGYTF. DNA for the CDR3: TGTGCCAGCAGTGAAATGGACAGCAACTATGGCTACACCTTC.

This clonotype was detected ten times or more. Here the CDR3 DNA reads TGTGCCAGCAGCCCCGAGTTCAGGGGGATTGAGAAACTGTTTTTT. It is translated as CASSPEFRGIEKLFF. The chain links TRBV27 to TRBJ1-4, with TRBD1 matching over 7 bases. V dropped 6 bases and J dropped 11; count of bases not matched to a gene: 15. Per the germline V gene, CDR1 is MNHEY and CDR2 is SMNVEV (reference sequence). CDR3 length: 15 residues. Full variable domain (outside the CDR3, taken from reference TRBV27 and TRBJ1-4): EAQVTQNPRYLITVTGKKLTVTCSQNMNHEYMSWYRQDPGLGLRQIYYSMNVEVTDKGDVPEGYKVSRKEKRNFPLILESPSPNQTSLYFCASSPEFRGIEKLFFGSGTQLSVL.

This clonotype has a count of ten or more. V gene TRBV6-6 combines with J gene TRBJ1-2; D unresolved. This CDR3 contains 15 residues. Germline CDR1 reads MNHNY; CDR2 reads SVGAGI (reference sequence). Trimming cost V 0 bases and J 8 bases, with 16 bases left between them. In DNA, the CDR3 is TGTGCCAGCAGTTACTCTGGCAACAGCCTGGGCGGCTACACCTTC. Amino acid sequence: CASSYSGNSLGGYTF.

This clonotype was counted ten times or more. The chain links TRBV4-3 to TRBJ2-1, with D possibly matching TRBD1 (5 bases). The V gene lost 1 base and the J gene lost 4 bases, with 11 bases spanning the gap. CDR1 is LGHNA and CDR2 is YSLEER in the germline V gene. The CDR3 sequence is 15 residues long. The CDR3 region has the DNA TGCGCCAGCAGCCAAGTTCAGGGAATTTACAATGAGCAGTTCTTC. Amino acid sequence: CASSQVQGIYNEQFF.

In this sample, this clonotype turned up many times. This chain links TRBV10-3 with TRBJ2-6; 8 nucleotides align to TRBD1. V lost 10 bases and J lost 1; bases outside the gene matches: 6. Germline CDR1 ENHRY, CDR2 SYGVKD. CDR3 size: 15 residues. CDR3 DNA: TGTGCCAACGGACAGGGAGGATCTGGGGCCAACGTCCTGACTTTC. Protein: CANGQGGSGANVLTF.

This clonotype was detected ten times or more. The chain joins TRBV14 to TRBJ2-4; D unclear. The CDR3 contains 13 residues. V lost 1 base and J 6 bases, leaving 7 bases between the germline ends. From germline, CDR1 is SGHDN and CDR2 FVKESK. This chain's CDR3 is CASSQGRSNIQYF. CDR3 sequence (DNA): TGTGCCAGCAGCCAAGGGAGATCAAACATTCAGTACTTC.

This clonotype came up many times. V usage is TRBV12-5 and J usage is TRBJ1-3; 8 bases align to TRBD1. The CDR3 loop spans 19 amino acids. Germline lookup yields CDR1 LGHNT and CDR2 FRNRAP. The ends lost 4 bases at V and 4 bases at J; junction bases unmatched: 18. The CDR3: CASGSHLPVTGGYGNTIYF. The DNA for the CDR3 is TGTGCTAGTGGTTCTCACTTACCCGTTACAGGGGGGTACGGAAACACCATATATTTT.

The sample holds many counts of this clonotype. The chain joins TRBV7-8 to TRBJ1-5; TRBD1 might be the D (5 bases). V shed 8 bases and J shed 2 bases, with 13 bases lying between them. The CDR3 consists of 14 residues. Germline V gene data show CDR1 as SGHVS and CDR2 as FQNEAQ. In nucleotides, the CDR3 is TGTGCCAGCTGCGTCGGGGCGGGCAATCAGCCCCAGCATTTT. This codes for CASCVGAGNQPQHF.

V is TRBV13 and J is TRBJ2-1; D perhaps matches TRBD2 (5 bases). Per the germline V gene, CDR1 is PRHDT and CDR2 is FYEKMQ (reference sequence). V shed 6 bases and J shed 0 bases, with 12 bases lying between them. This CDR3 comprises 15 residues. The CDR3 nucleotides read TGTGCCAGCAGAAGCGGCTCGAGCTCCTACAATGAGCAGTTCTTC. Amino acids: CASRSGSSSYNEQFF.